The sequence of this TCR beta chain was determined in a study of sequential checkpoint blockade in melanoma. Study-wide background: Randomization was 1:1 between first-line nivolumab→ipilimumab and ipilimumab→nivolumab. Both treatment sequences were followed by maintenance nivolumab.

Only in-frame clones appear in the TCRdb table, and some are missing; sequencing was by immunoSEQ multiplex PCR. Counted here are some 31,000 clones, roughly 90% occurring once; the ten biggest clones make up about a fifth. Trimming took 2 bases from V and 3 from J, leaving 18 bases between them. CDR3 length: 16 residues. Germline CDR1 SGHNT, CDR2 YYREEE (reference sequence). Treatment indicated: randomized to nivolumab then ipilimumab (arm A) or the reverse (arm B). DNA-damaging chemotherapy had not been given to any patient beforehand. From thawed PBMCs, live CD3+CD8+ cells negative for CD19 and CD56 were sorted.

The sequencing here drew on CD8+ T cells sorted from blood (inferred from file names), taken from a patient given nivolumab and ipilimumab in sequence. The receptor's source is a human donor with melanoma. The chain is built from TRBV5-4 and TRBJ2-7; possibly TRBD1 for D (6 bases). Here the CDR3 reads CASSFGTPDDYYEQYF. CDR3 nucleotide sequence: TGTGCCAGCAGCTTCGGGACACCCGACGACTACTACGAGCAGTACTTC.